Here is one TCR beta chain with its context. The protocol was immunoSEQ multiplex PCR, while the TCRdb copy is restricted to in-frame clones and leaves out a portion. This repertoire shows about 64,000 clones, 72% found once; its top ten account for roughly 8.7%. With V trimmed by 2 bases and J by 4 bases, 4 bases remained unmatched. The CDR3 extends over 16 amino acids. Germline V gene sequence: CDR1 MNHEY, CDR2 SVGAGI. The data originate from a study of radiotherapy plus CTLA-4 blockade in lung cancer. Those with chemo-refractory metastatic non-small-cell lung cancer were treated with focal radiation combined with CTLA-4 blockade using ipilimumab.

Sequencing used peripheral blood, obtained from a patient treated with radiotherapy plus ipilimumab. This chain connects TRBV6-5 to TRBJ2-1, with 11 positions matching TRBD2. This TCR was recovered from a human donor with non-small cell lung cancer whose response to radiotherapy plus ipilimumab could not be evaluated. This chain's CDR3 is CASSYPLAGGYNEQFF. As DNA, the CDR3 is TGTGCCAGCAGTTACCCGCTAGCGGGGGGATACAATGAGCAGTTCTTC.